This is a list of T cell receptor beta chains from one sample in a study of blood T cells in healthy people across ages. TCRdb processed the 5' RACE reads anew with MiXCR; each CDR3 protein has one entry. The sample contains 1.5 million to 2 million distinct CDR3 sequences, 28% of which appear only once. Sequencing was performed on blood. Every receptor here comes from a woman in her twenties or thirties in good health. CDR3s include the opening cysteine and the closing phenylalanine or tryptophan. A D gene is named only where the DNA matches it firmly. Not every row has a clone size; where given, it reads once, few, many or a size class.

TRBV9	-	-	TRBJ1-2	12	CASSGFPGGYTF	TGTGCCAGCAGCGGATTCCCCGGGGGCTACACCTTC
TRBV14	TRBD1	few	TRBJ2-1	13	CASSGTVYNEQFF	TGTGCCAGCAGCGGGACAGTTTACAATGAGCAGTTCTTC
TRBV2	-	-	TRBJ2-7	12	CAGQGGGYEQYF	TGTGCCGGGCAGGGAGGGGGCTACGAGCAGTACTTC
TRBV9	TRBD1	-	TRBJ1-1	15	CASSEGQLINTEAFF	TGTGCCAGCAGCGAGGGACAGCTAATCAACACTGAAGCTTTCTTT
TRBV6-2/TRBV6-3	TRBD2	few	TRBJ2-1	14	CASTRAGDVHEQFF	TGTGCCAGCACCCGAGCGGGAGACGTGCATGAGCAGTTCTTC
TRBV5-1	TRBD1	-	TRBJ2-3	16	CASSFVWGTGTDTQYF	TGCGCCAGCAGCTTCGTTTGGGGGACAGGGACAGATACGCAGTATTTT
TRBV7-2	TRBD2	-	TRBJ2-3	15	CASSSFPASGSTQYF	TGTGCCAGCAGCTCTTTCCCTGCTAGCGGCTCTACGCAGTATTTT
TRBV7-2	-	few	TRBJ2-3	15	CASSLQRDTTDTQYF	TGTGCCAGCAGCTTACAGCGGGACACCACAGATACGCAGTATTTT
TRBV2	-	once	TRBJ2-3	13	CASSPYLKDTQYF	TGTGCCAGCAGTCCTTACCTTAAAGATACGCAGTATTTT
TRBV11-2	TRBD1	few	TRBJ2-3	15	CASSPAGTGGDTQYF	TGTGCCAGCAGCCCAGCCGGGACAGGGGGAGATACGCAGTATTTT
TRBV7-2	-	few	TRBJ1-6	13	CASSFRRESPLHF	TGTGCCAGCAGCTTCCGACGGGAATCACCCCTCCACTTT
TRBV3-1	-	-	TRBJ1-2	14	CASSGDGGFYGYTF	TGTGCCAGCAGCGGGGACGGAGGTTTCTATGGCTACACCTTC
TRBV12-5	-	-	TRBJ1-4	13	CARARQFNEKLFF	TGTGCTAGGGCCAGGCAGTTTAATGAAAAACTGTTTTTT
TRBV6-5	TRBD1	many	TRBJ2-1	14	CASGPGGVDNEQFF	TGTGCCAGCGGTCCAGGGGGCGTCGACAATGAGCAGTTCTTC
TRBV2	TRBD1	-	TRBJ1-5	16	CASSHLWEGADQPQHF	TGTGCCAGCAGCCACCTTTGGGAGGGGGCTGATCAGCCCCAGCATTTT
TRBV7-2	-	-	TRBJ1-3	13	CASSSPGGGTIYF	TGTGCCAGCAGCTCCCCCGGTGGAGGCACCATATATTTT
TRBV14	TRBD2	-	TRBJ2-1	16	CASSQISGLGRGEQFF	TGTGCCAGCAGCCAAATATCGGGACTAGGTAGGGGGGAGCAGTTCTTC
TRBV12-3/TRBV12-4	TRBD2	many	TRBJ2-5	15	CASSPLAGTQETQYF	TGTGCCAGCAGCCCACTAGCGGGGACGCAAGAGACCCAGTACTTC
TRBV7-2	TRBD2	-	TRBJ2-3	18	CASSLEGTSGTFTDTQYF	TGTGCCAGCAGCTTAGAGGGGACTAGCGGGACCTTCACAGATACGCAGTATTTT
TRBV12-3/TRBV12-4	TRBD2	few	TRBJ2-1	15	CASSLLAGPHNEQFF	TGTGCCAGCAGTTTACTAGCGGGACCCCACAATGAGCAGTTCTTC
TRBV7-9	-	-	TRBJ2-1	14	CASSFEGGPFEQFF	TGTGCCAGCAGCTTTGAGGGGGGGCCTTTTGAGCAGTTCTTC
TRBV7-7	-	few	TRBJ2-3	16	CASSQRLLVGADTQYF	TGTGCCAGCAGCCAGCGACTACTAGTGGGGGCAGATACGCAGTATTTT
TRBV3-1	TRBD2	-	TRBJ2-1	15	CAGSPAGGYLGEQFF	TGTGCCGGCAGTCCAGCGGGAGGGTACCTCGGGGAGCAGTTCTTC
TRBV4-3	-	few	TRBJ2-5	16	CASSQDIARNGETQYF	TGCGCCAGCAGCCAAGATATTGCGCGAAACGGGGAGACCCAGTACTTC
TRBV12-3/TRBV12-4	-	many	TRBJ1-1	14	CASSFGQLNTEAFF	TGCGCCAGCAGCTTCGGGCAGCTGAACACTGAAGCTTTCTTT
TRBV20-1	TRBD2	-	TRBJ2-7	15	CSARDMEGGPYEQYF	TGCAGTGCTAGAGATATGGAGGGAGGGCCTTACGAGCAGTACTTC
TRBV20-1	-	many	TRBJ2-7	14	CSARTGTGTYEQYF	TGCAGTGCTAGAACAGGGACTGGGACCTACGAGCAGTACTTC
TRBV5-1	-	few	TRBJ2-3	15	CASSFRDPSLDTQYF	TGCGCCAGCAGCTTCCGGGACCCCTCCTTGGATACGCAGTATTTT
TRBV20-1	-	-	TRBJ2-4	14	CSARHVLAKNIQYF	TGCAGTGCGAGACACGTACTAGCCAAAAACATTCAGTACTTC
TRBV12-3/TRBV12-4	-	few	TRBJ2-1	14	CASSFEGWVNEQFF	TGTGCCAGCAGTTTTGAGGGGTGGGTAAATGAGCAGTTCTTC
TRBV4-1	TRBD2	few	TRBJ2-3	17	CASSQTPVSSGGDTQYF	TGCGCCAGCAGCCAAACCCCCGTTTCTAGCGGGGGGGATACGCAGTATTTT
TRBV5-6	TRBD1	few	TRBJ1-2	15	CACTAEGQGHYGYTF	TGTGCCTGCACCGCCGAGGGACAGGGACACTATGGCTACACCTTC
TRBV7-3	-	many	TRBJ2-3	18	CASSQTQSGGGNTDTQYF	TGTGCCAGCAGCCAGACACAATCGGGCGGTGGCAACACAGATACGCAGTATTTT
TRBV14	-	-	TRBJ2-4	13	CASSQNSPLRGNF	TGTGCCAGCAGCCAGAACAGCCCACTCAGAGGGAACTTC
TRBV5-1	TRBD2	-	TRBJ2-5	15	CASSLAAGIQETQYF	TGCGCCAGCAGCTTGGCAGCGGGAATACAAGAGACCCAGTACTTC
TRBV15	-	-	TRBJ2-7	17	CATSRHRAQVSYNEQYF	TGTGCCACCAGCAGACACCGGGCCCAAGTCTCCTACAATGAGCAGTACTTC